The clone carrying this T cell receptor (beta chain) is a singleton in its sample. Antigen unknown. The germline CDR1 and CDR2 sequences are LNHDA and SQIVND (reference sequence). V lost 3 bases to trimming and J lost 5 bases; unmatched junction nucleotides: 8. This CDR3 region has 15 residues. These data come from a study of OX40 agonist ivuxolimab in advanced cancers. Here immunoSEQ multiplex PCR was the method, and the copy in TCRdb shows in-frame clones only, minus some. The data hold over 60,000 clones, with around 91% observed a single time. Findings of the study overall: Compared with others, partial responders at 0.1-3.0 mg/kg displayed clonal expansion among the lowest. It was also the case that some nonresponders had low normalized T-cell clonal expansion. Clonal expansion from baseline to week 6 occurred in both CD4+ and CD8+ T cells.

The sequences come from CD4+ or CD8+ T cells sorted from blood, collected in a trial of the OX40 agonist ivuxolimab. This TCR was sampled from an adult with an advanced solid tumor such as melanoma, head and neck, liver or kidney cancer. This rearrangement joins TRBV19 to TRBJ1-1; TRBD1 matches 8 bases. The CDR3 sequence: CASSIITGGRTEAFF. CDR3 sequence (DNA): TGTGCCAGTAGTATTATCACAGGGGGTAGGACTGAAGCTTTCTTT.